This TCR beta chain emerged from a study of shared clonotypes between healthy human individuals. With 0 bases clipped from V and 2 bases from J, the junction kept 9 bases outside the gene matches. This CDR3 has 17 residues. Per the germline V gene, CDR1 is SGHTA and CDR2 is FQGTGA. It was at deep level that the assay was run. Several immunoSEQ plates held equal portions of the genomic DNA taken from each subset. The unsorted PBMC replicate PCRs were performed with about 290 ng DNA, tens of thousands of T cell genomes. The sequencing of unsorted PBMC DNA took place on ten immunoSEQ deep assay plates. Profiling relied on immunoSEQ multiplex PCR, and the TCRdb table lists in-frame clones only, not all of them. This sample has about half a million clones, with roughly 80% found just once.

The material sequenced was PBMCs. The clonotype originates from a woman aged 40 to 50 in good health. Some clones in this sample may be carry-over from other donors' samples. The chain recombines TRBV7-3 with TRBJ2-7, with 8 bases lining up with TRBD2. CDR3 DNA sequence: TGTGCCAGCAGCTTAACGCCCATAGCGGGATCCCCCTACGAGCAGTACTTC. The encoded protein is CASSLTPIAGSPYEQYF.